This is a list of T cell receptor beta chains from one sample in a study of cytomegalovirus exposure and HLA in healthy donors. Using immunoSEQ multiplex PCR, the repertoire was profiled, and TCRdb retains in-frame clones only, with some absent. The data contain around 93,000 clones, approximately 83% of them seen just once; the ten biggest clones take up approximately 3.9%. The specimen sequenced was PBMCs. The origin of the receptors is a man aged 45-65 years in good health and CMV-seronegative. Both conserved end residues are part of each CDR3. Fields, in order: J gene, V gene, clone size, D gene, CDR3 DNA, CDR3 protein. A D gene is named only where the DNA matches it firmly. Part of the rows lack a size; the others show once, few, many or a class for expanded clones.

j_call: TRBJ2-7
v_call: TRBV18
clone_size: .
d_call: TRBD2
cdr3_nt: TGTGCCAGCTCACCCGGGACTAGCGGGAGCTTACACGAGCAGTACTTC
cdr3_aa: CASSPGTSGSLHEQYF

j_call: TRBJ1-2
v_call: TRBV4-3
clone_size: .
d_call: TRBD1
cdr3_nt: TGCGCCAGCAGCCAAGAAGGACAGGAGTATGGCTACACCTTC
cdr3_aa: CASSQEGQEYGYTF

j_call: TRBJ2-7
v_call: TRBV27
clone_size: once
d_call: .
cdr3_nt: TGTGCCAGCAACTCAGGTCTTCGGGAGCAGTACTTC
cdr3_aa: CASNSGLREQYF

j_call: TRBJ2-1
v_call: TRBV27
clone_size: .
d_call: .
cdr3_nt: TGTGCCAGCAGTTTATCTAGGGGGGGTGGCAATGAGCAGTTCTTC
cdr3_aa: CASSLSRGGGNEQFF

j_call: TRBJ1-4
v_call: TRBV19
clone_size: .
d_call: .
cdr3_nt: TGTGCCAGTAGTATCACCGGGGGGGCTGGTGAAAAACTGTTTTTT
cdr3_aa: CASSITGGAGEKLFF

j_call: TRBJ2-3
v_call: TRBV29-1
clone_size: .
d_call: TRBD2
cdr3_nt: TGCAGCGTTGTACTAGCGGGCGGATCAGTGGATACGCAGTATTTT
cdr3_aa: CSVVLAGGSVDTQYF

j_call: TRBJ2-2
v_call: TRBV10-1
clone_size: .
d_call: .
cdr3_nt: TGCGCCAGCAGTGAGGGGGGCAGGGCGCGATCGAACACCGGGGAGCTGTTTTTT
cdr3_aa: CASSEGGRARSNTGELFF

j_call: TRBJ2-7
v_call: TRBV5-6
clone_size: .
d_call: TRBD2
cdr3_nt: TGTGCCAGCAGCGCCAGAGCTGGGATTAGCGGGAGTTCTTTCCACGAGCAGTACTTC
cdr3_aa: CASSARAGISGSSFHEQYF

j_call: TRBJ1-1
v_call: TRBV6-1
clone_size: .
d_call: TRBD1
cdr3_nt: TGTGCCAGCAGTGAATTGTACAGGGGCACTGAAGCTTTCTTT
cdr3_aa: CASSELYRGTEAFF

j_call: TRBJ1-4
v_call: TRBV7-2
clone_size: .
d_call: TRBD1
cdr3_nt: TGTGCCAGCAGCTTAAACAGGGGAACCGAAAAACTGTTTTTT
cdr3_aa: CASSLNRGTEKLFF

j_call: TRBJ2-7
v_call: TRBV9
clone_size: .
d_call: .
cdr3_nt: TGTGCCAGCAGCGTAGATTTGGGCCCAGTCTACGAGCAGTACTTC
cdr3_aa: CASSVDLGPVYEQYF

j_call: TRBJ2-2
v_call: TRBV25-1
clone_size: .
d_call: .
cdr3_nt: TGTGCCAGCAGAGCGCCTAATGGGCAGGGGAATCCCGGGGAGCTGTTTTTT
cdr3_aa: CASRAPNGQGNPGELFF

j_call: TRBJ2-7
v_call: TRBV5-4
clone_size: .
d_call: .
cdr3_nt: TGTGCCAGCAGCCCGAGGGGACAAACCTACGAGCAGTACTTC
cdr3_aa: CASSPRGQTYEQYF

j_call: TRBJ1-2
v_call: TRBV29-1
clone_size: once
d_call: .
cdr3_nt: TGCAGCGTTGTATCCGGGGACTATGGCTACACCTTC
cdr3_aa: CSVVSGDYGYTF

j_call: TRBJ2-1
v_call: TRBV5-1
clone_size: .
d_call: TRBD1
cdr3_nt: TGCGCCAGCAGCCTTACGACAGGGGGGGGGTCCTACAATGAGCAGTTCTTC
cdr3_aa: CASSLTTGGGSYNEQFF

j_call: TRBJ2-1
v_call: TRBV7-3
clone_size: .
d_call: .
cdr3_nt: TGTGCCAGCAGCTTAGCTGACAATCGTGAGCAGTTCTTC
cdr3_aa: CASSLADNREQFF

j_call: TRBJ2-7
v_call: TRBV7-7
clone_size: .
d_call: .
cdr3_nt: TGTGCTAGCTCCCCGGACACCCGATACGAGCAGTACTTC
cdr3_aa: CASSPDTRYEQYF

j_call: TRBJ2-3
v_call: TRBV6-5
clone_size: .
d_call: .
cdr3_nt: TGTGCCAGCAGTCGGCGGCACGCAGACACAGATACGCAGTATTTT
cdr3_aa: CASSRRHADTDTQYF

j_call: TRBJ2-7
v_call: TRBV4-1
clone_size: .
d_call: TRBD2
cdr3_nt: TGCGCCAGCAGCCAAGACAGGTTAGAGCGGGACGTGTACGAGCAGTACTTC
cdr3_aa: CASSQDRLERDVYEQYF

j_call: TRBJ2-1
v_call: TRBV28
clone_size: .
d_call: TRBD1
cdr3_nt: TGTGCCAGCAGCACCGGGACAGCCTTGGGGGAGCAGTTCTTC
cdr3_aa: CASSTGTALGEQFF

j_call: TRBJ1-2
v_call: TRBV15
clone_size: .
d_call: .
cdr3_nt: TGTGCCACCAGCAGAGACCAGGGTAACTATGGCTACACCTTC
cdr3_aa: CATSRDQGNYGYTF

j_call: TRBJ2-5
v_call: TRBV18
clone_size: .
d_call: .
cdr3_nt: TGTGCCAGCTCACAGGGGGCCGCGGGAATGAAGACCCAGTACTTC
cdr3_aa: CASSQGAAGMKTQYF

j_call: TRBJ1-5
v_call: TRBV18
clone_size: .
d_call: TRBD1
cdr3_nt: TGTGCCAGCTCACCGGGGCAGGGGGCGGATCAGCCCCAGCATTTT
cdr3_aa: CASSPGQGADQPQHF